This TCR beta chain is from a study of blood T cells in healthy people across ages (dated by TCRdb to the mid-2010s). Turning to the overall study: In model experiments, roughly one uniquely barcoded TCR beta cDNA molecule per two T cells was captured by template switching. To track age-related changes in TCR beta repertoire diversity, the study relied on deep sequencing normalized with unique cDNA molecular identifiers. The donors were divided into four age groups: young (average roughly 17 years), middle-aged (approximately 39), aged (about 56) and long-lived (about 90). Donors of different ages were randomly distributed across sequencing lanes to avoid experimental bias. Using the same blood draw, the study looked at two additional independent replicas of 1 million unique cDNA reads for two donors, one aged 18 to 30 and the other aged 80 or older.

Here is what the overall study found, with its caveats: Estimates of total diversity based on one million sequenced T cells were regarded as lower bounds and as underestimates. A strong correlation was found between observed TCR beta diversity and the percentage of naive T cells measured by flow cytometry. Bulk unsorted PBMC profiling prevented conclusive comparison of naive and antigen-experienced compartments. Because donor CMV infection status was unknown, age-related changes in expanded clonotypes were potentially confounded. Observed TCR beta diversity per million T cells fell roughly linearly with age, and a significant reduction was already apparent by age about 38. The long-lived group showed more naive CD4+ T cells, fewer expanded clones and increased TCR diversity than the aged group, suggesting age selection.

Library prep was done by 5' RACE. The instrument given in TCRdb is Illumina HiSeq 2500. A second about 6 to 11 cycle PCR used a sample-barcoded 5' primer and a J-beta primer mix. A unique molecular identifier was introduced onto each TCR beta cDNA molecule by a template-switch 5' adaptor carrying 12 random nucleotides. Each sample yielded at least 2.5 million CDR3-containing paired-end reads. First-strand cDNA synthesis was performed from all RNA using the Mint cDNA synthesis kit, with priming by a TRBC-specific oligonucleotide. After uracil-DNA glycosylase treatment, a first 18-cycle PCR used universal primers M1SS and BC2_uni_R on all cDNA. Per the authors' processing: Normalization of each sample was performed by random selection of 1 million high-quality reads, each carrying a distinct molecular identifier. Instead of being binned into consensus sequences, reads with shared molecular identifiers were discarded. MiTCR, set to a Q25 quality threshold and the strictest error-elimination algorithm, was used for CDR3 identification, clonotype clustering and error correction. A nonparametric unseen species model with Euler transformation was used to estimate a lower bound on total TCR beta diversity. Starting from the raw public reads, TCRdb applied fastp trimming at Q25, assembled clones with MiXCR and retained in-frame beta chains. Identical CDR3 protein sequences are pooled into one entry, listed with their most common genes and DNA. These V and J calls are TCRdb output, not the study's own analysis. The sample yields about 940,000 distinct CDR3 sequences; roughly 43% were counted once. The ten largest clones add up to around an eighth of the sample.

Systemically healthy Caucasian individuals from Russia, 35 to 40 in total and aged about 6 to 95 years, were included as donors. Each donor gave 8.5 to 10 milliliters of peripheral blood, collected into EDTA-treated Vacutainer tubes. Ficoll-Paque density-gradient centrifugation was used to isolate PBMCs, with at least 6.5 million per sample. Trizol reagent was used to extract total RNA from the PBMCs, yielding at least 6 micrograms per sample. The percentages of naive CD45RAhigh/CD27high T cells were determined by flow cytometry on a PBMC aliquot from every donor. Note on this clonotype: Its antigen specificity is not known. Qualities for individual bases were not recorded, and no much larger clone is one base off.

For CDR1 and CDR2, the germline V gene lists MNHEY and SVGEGT. The CDR3 runs 16 residues from the cysteine to the phenylalanine. Only the CDR3 DNA is retained, 48 bases long and in frame from the first base. V is pared back by 4 bases and J by 0 bases, with 12 bases lying between the germline termini. The chain joins TRBV6-2 or TRBV6-3 to TRBJ1-4, with the identity of the D gene unclear. This receptor was taken from a man aged 30 to 39 in good health. Sequencing input: blood. For the CDR3, the sequence is CASSSYTAATNEKLFF. The nucleotide sequence is TGTGCCAGCAGTTCGTACACAGCGGCAACTAATGAAAAACTGTTTTTT.